This T cell receptor beta chain was found in a study of cytomegalovirus exposure and HLA in healthy donors. Study in general: Caucasian-associated ancestry cluster membership applied to approximately 80% of approximately 420 genotyped donors.

J lost 5 bases, V lost 4 bases, and 17 bases had no gene match. CDR3 length equals 18 residues. CDR1 and CDR2 (germline): SGHVS, FQNEAQ. With regard to this clone: Its antigen is as yet unknown.

Study-wide points: Most likely, a cluster of highly shared sequence variants arose as a sequencing artifact. When analyzed later, the rates of TCR association showed variation by HLA locus, with DRB1 the most and HLA-C the fewest.

Researchers ran the PCR with 60 Vbeta and 13 Jbeta primers. Assay: immunoSEQ multiplex PCR; the TCRdb copy retains only in-frame clones and omits some. The table includes fewer than 250,000 clones, approximately 79% detected once. The rearrangement links TRBV7-8 to TRBJ2-7; TRBD2 matches at 10 bases. Sequences were obtained from PBMCs. The receptor comes from a male donor in good health and CMV-seronegative. CDR3 in DNA: TGTGCCAGCAGCTCCAAGACCTTATTTAGCGGGGGGTGGCACGAGCAGTACTTC. Protein product: CASSSKTLFSGGWHEQYF.